The rows below give T cell receptor beta chains drawn from one sample of a study of T cells in localized non-small cell lung cancer. Clones were read by immunoSEQ multiplex PCR, and TCRdb kept only the in-frame ones, dropping some. The repertoire includes about 59,000 clones, 91% of them detected once, and nearly 20% sits in the top ten. The sequenced sample was peripheral blood, obtained before any cancer treatment. The origin of the receptors is a man aged 40 to 75 with stage I lung adenocarcinoma. Each CDR3 is given with its conserved first and last residue. D genes are given only for firm matches. Only part of the rows carry a size: once, few, many, or a class if the clone is expanded.

clone size	D gene	V gene	J gene	CDR3 protein	CDR3 DNA
-	-	TRBV7-9	TRBJ2-1	CASSSAVPTWFF	TGTGCCAGCAGCTCAGCGGTTCCCACTTGGTTCTTC
-	-	TRBV18	TRBJ2-7	CASSPGRAGDEQYF	TGTGCCAGCTCACCGGGAAGGGCAGGGGACGAGCAGTACTTC
-	-	TRBV5-1	TRBJ1-3	CASSLGEVRDTIYF	TGCGCCAGCAGCCTCGGGGAGGTTAGGGACACCATATATTTT
few	-	TRBV7-9	TRBJ1-4	CASSLVDEKLFF	TGTGCCAGCAGCTTGGTAGATGAAAAACTGTTTTTT
-	-	TRBV4-3	TRBJ2-1	CASSQERTKGNEQFF	TGCGCCAGCAGCCAAGAGCGGACCAAAGGCAATGAGCAGTTCTTC
-	-	TRBV15	TRBJ1-4	CATSDTGNANEKLFF	TGTGCCACCAGCGACACGGGCAATGCTAATGAAAAACTGTTTTTT
-	-	TRBV19	TRBJ2-7	CASSLGAGLSSYEQYF	TGTGCCAGTAGTTTGGGGGCCGGACTGAGCTCCTACGAGCAGTACTTC
-	TRBD1	TRBV11-3	TRBJ2-5	CASSPGTGWETQYF	TGTGCCAGCAGCCCCGGGACAGGGTGGGAGACCCAGTACTTC
-	-	TRBV11-1	TRBJ2-2	CASSFRVTGELFF	TGTGCCAGCAGCTTTAGGGTCACCGGGGAGCTGTTTTTT
-	TRBD1	TRBV7-6	TRBJ1-1	CASSSRQGAGAFF	TGTGCCAGCAGCTCTCGACAGGGGGCGGGGGCTTTCTTT
few	-	TRBV28	TRBJ2-7	CASTPASAGERTYEQYF	TGTGCCAGCACCCCCGCAAGCGCGGGCGAACGAACCTACGAGCAGTACTTC
-	TRBD1	TRBV29-1	TRBJ1-2	CSVVDRDNYGYTF	TGCAGCGTTGTTGACAGGGATAACTATGGCTACACCTTC
-	-	TRBV4-2	TRBJ1-6	CASSPGLSLSPLHF	TGTGCCAGCAGCCCAGGCCTCAGTCTATCACCCCTCCACTTT